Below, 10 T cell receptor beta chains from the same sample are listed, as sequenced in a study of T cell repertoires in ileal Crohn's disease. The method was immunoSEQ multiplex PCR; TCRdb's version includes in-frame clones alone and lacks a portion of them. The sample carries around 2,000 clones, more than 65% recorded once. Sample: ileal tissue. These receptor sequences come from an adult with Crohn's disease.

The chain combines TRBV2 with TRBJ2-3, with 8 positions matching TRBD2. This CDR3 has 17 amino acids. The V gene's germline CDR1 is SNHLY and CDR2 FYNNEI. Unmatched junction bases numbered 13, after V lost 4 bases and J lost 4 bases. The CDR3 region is CASSAGSSGSRADTQYF. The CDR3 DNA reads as TGTGCCAGCAGTGCCGGCTCCAGCGGGAGTCGCGCAGATACGCAGTATTTT.

The CDR3 loop reads CASSGSSYEQYF. CDR3 coding DNA: TGTGCCAGCAGTGGCAGCTCCTACGAGCAGTACTTC. V gene TRBV6-6 combines with J gene TRBJ2-7; no reliable D call. The CDR3 is 12 residues long. V dropped 5 bases and J dropped 0 bases, with 5 bases sitting between them. Per germline, CDR1 MNHNY and CDR2 SVGAGI (reference sequence).

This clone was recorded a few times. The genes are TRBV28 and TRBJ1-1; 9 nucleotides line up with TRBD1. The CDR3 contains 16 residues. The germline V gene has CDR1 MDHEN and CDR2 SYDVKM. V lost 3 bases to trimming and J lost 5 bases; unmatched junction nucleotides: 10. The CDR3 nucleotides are TGTGCCAGCAGTTTCGACCCCGGACAGGGGATGACTGAAGCTTTCTTT. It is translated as CASSFDPGQGMTEAFF.

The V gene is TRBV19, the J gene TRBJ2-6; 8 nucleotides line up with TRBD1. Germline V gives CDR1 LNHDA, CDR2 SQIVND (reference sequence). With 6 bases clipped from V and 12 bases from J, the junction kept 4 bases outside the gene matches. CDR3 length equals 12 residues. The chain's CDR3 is CASSKTGGVLTF. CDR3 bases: TGTGCCAGTAGCAAAACAGGGGGCGTCCTGACTTTC.

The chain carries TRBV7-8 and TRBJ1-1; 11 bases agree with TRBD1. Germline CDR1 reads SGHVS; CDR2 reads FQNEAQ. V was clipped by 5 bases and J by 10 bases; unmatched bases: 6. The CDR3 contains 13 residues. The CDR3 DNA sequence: TGTGCCAGCAGCGCAGGGACAGGGGGTAGAGCTTTCTTT. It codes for CASSAGTGGRAFF. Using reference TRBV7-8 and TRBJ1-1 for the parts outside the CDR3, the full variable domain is GAGVSQSPRYKVAKRGQDVALRCDPISGHVSLFWYQQALGQGPEFLTYFQNEAQLDKSGLPSDRFFAERPEGSVSTLKIQRTQQEDSAVYLCASSAGTGGRAFFGQGTRLTVV.

As DNA, the CDR3 is TGCGCCAGCAGCCAAGTTCCGGGACAGAATGAAAAACTGTTTTTT. Its translation: CASSQVPGQNEKLFF. The chain combines TRBV4-1 with TRBJ1-4, with 7 bases fitting TRBD1. V trimming: 1 base; J trimming: 5 bases; junction bases outside the gene matches: 4. This CDR3 is built from 15 residues. Germline values: CDR1 MGHRA, CDR2 YSYEKL.

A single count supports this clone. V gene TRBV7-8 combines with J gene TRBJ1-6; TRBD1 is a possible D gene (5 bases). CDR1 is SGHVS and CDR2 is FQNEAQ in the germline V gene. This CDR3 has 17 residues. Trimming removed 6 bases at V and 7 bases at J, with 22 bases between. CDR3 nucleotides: TGTGCCAGCAGTCCACCAGGCGGGGGACCGGGGAATTCACCCCTCCACTTT. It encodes CASSPPGGGPGNSPLHF.

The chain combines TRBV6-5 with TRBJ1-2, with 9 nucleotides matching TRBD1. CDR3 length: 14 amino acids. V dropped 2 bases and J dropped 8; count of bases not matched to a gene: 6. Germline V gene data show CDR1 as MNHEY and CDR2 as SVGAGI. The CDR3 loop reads CASSYEQGARGYTF. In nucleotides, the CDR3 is TGTGCCAGCAGTTACGAACAGGGGGCAAGGGGCTACACCTTC.

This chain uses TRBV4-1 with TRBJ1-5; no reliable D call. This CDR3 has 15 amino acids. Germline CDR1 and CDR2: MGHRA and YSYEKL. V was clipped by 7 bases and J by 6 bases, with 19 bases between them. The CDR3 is CASTEGLGAGQPQHF. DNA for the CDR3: TGCGCCAGCACGGAAGGTCTTGGTGCGGGTCAGCCCCAGCATTTT.

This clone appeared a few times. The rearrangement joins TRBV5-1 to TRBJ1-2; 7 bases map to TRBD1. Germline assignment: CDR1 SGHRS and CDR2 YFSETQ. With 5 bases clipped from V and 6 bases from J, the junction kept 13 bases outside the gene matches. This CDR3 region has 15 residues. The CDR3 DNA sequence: TGCGCCAGCAGTTTGCCGGGACAGTTGGTTGATGGCTACACCTTC. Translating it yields CASSLPGQLVDGYTF. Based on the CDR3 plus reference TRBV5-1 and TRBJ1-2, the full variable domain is KAGVTQTPRYLIKTRGQQVTLSCSPISGHRSVSWYQQTPGQGLQFLFEYFSETQRNKGNFPGRFSGRQFSNSRSEMNVSTLELGDSALYLCASSLPGQLVDGYTFGSGTRLTVV.